Below are 25 T cell receptor beta chains sequenced from a single sample in a study of blood T cell repertoires in COVID-19. Method: immunoSEQ multiplex PCR; TCRdb's copy keeps in-frame clones and lacks some. The repertoire holds about 87,000 clones, with under 85% as singletons. Sequences were obtained from peripheral blood. These TCRs come from a woman aged 70-85 years with acute or convalescent COVID-19.

The table lists this clone with a few counts. V usage is TRBV5-1 and J usage is TRBJ2-3, with D perhaps TRBD1 (5 bases). The ends were cut back, 6 bases at V and 3 bases at J, with 20 bases in the middle. Germline V lookup: CDR1 SGHRS, CDR2 YFSETQ. The CDR3 runs 16 residues. CDR3 region: CASKVQGSGRTDTQYF. As DNA, the CDR3 is TGCGCCAGCAAGGTTCAGGGATCCGGTAGAACAGATACGCAGTATTTT.

Only a few counts were recorded for this clone. The gene calls are TRBV19 and TRBJ1-5, with 8 bases identical to TRBD1. CDR3 length: 14 amino acids. V shed 5 bases and J 5 bases; nucleotides not matched to a gene: 5. CDR1 and CDR2 from the germline V gene are LNHDA and SQIVND (reference sequence). The CDR3 DNA reads as TGTGCCAGTAGTTGGACAGGGAAGGATCAGCCCCAGCATTTT. Protein sequence: CASSWTGKDQPQHF.

The chain carries TRBV9 and TRBJ2-5; the match to TRBD2 covers 8 bases. CDR1 SGDLS and CDR2 YYNGEE come from the germline V gene. The CDR3 runs to 15 residues. The J segment lost 6 bases and the V segment lost 0 bases, leaving 7 bases of the junction unmatched. CDR3 DNA sequence: TGTGCCAGCAGCGTAGTGTCGGGGGGGCCTCAGACCCAGTACTTC. Protein: CASSVVSGGPQTQYF. Supplemented by reference TRBV9 and TRBJ2-5, the full variable domain reads DSGVTQTPKHLITATGQRVTLRCSPRSGDLSVYWYQQSLDQGLQFLIQYYNGEERAKGNILERFSAQQFPDLHSELNLSSLELGDSALYFCASSVVSGGPQTQYFGPGTRLLVL.

V usage is TRBV5-4 and J usage is TRBJ1-2, with TRBD1 matching over 7 bases. The CDR3 runs 13 residues. Per germline, CDR1 SGHNT and CDR2 YYREEE (reference sequence). Trimming at V came to 6 bases and at J to 4 bases, leaving 6 bases not matched to a gene. The CDR3 loop reads CASTKGGIYGYTF. The CDR3 DNA reads as TGTGCCAGCACCAAAGGGGGCATCTATGGCTACACCTTC.

This clone occurred once. This chain joins TRBV5-4 and TRBJ2-5, with 7 bases aligning to TRBD1. This CDR3 has 14 residues. With 0 bases clipped from V and 4 bases from J, the junction kept 3 bases outside the gene matches. Germline-derived CDR1 and CDR2 are SGHNT and YYREEE (reference sequence). The CDR3: CASSLAAGGETQYF. DNA for the CDR3: TGTGCCAGCAGCTTGGCGGCAGGGGGAGAGACCCAGTACTTC. Combining the CDR3 with reference TRBV5-4 and TRBJ2-5 gives the whole variable domain ETGVTQSPTHLIKTRGQQVTLRCSSQSGHNTVSWYQQALGQGPQFIFQYYREEENGRGNFPPRFSGLQFPNYSSELNVNALELDDSALYLCASSLAAGGETQYFGPGTRLLVL.

J is TRBJ1-1 and V is TRBV6-5, with 7 nucleotides matching TRBD1. CDR3 size: 14 residues. With V trimmed by 6 bases and J by 2 bases, 6 bases remained unmatched. The germline gives CDR1 MNHEY, CDR2 SVGAGI. The CDR3 protein is CASRKTGPNTEAFF. In nucleotides, the CDR3 is TGTGCCAGCAGGAAGACAGGGCCAAACACTGAAGCTTTCTTT.

The V and J genes are TRBV24-1 and TRBJ2-3; 10 bases align to TRBD1. Germline values: CDR1 KGHDR, CDR2 SFDVKD. The CDR3 spans 15 residues. V was clipped by 5 bases and J by 6 bases; unmatched bases: 7. Here the CDR3 DNA reads TGTGCCACCAGTGTCATCGGACAGGGGGGCGATACGCAGTATTTT. As protein: CATSVIGQGGDTQYF.

The genes are TRBV28 and TRBJ2-7; maybe TRBD2 (6 bases). The CDR3 is made up of 15 amino acids. The V end was cut by 7 bases, the J end by 2 bases, with 18 bases between. Germline V gives CDR1 MDHEN, CDR2 SYDVKM. The CDR3 coding sequence is TGTGCCAGCACCCTGGGGGGTACGCTAACCTACGAGCAGTACTTC. Protein: CASTLGGTLTYEQYF.

The chain couples TRBV28 to TRBJ1-2; possible D gene TRBD1, 5 bases. V lost 8 bases, J lost 4 bases, and 23 bases lay in between. CDR1 and CDR2 from the germline V gene are MDHEN and SYDVKM. The CDR3 has 16 amino acids. The CDR3 bases are TGTGCCAGCGAAGGGTCGGACACCAACGTCGGCTATGGCTACACCTTC. It yields the protein CASEGSDTNVGYGYTF.

Here the CDR3 DNA reads TGCGCCAGCAGCTTGGCTACCTCTGGGGCCAACGTCCTGACTTTC. It encodes CASSLATSGANVLTF. The chain couples TRBV5-1 to TRBJ2-6; D uncertain. The germline gives CDR1 SGHRS, CDR2 YFSETQ. Trimming took 0 bases from V and 0 from J, leaving 4 bases between them. This CDR3 region has 15 residues.

The CDR3 reads CASSRTGFDEQYF. In DNA form, the CDR3 reads TGTGCCAGCAGCCGGACAGGGTTTGACGAGCAGTACTTC. V and J are TRBV7-8 and TRBJ2-7, with TRBD1 matching 8 bases. CDR3 length: 13 amino acids. Germline trimming cut 5 bases from V and 5 bases from J; bases unmatched to any gene: 5. Germline V gene data show CDR1 as SGHVS and CDR2 as FQNEAQ.

As concerns this clone: Germline and junction disagree at one end, which may indicate a read error. The chain uses TRBV6-1 and TRBJ1-5, with D hard to call. CDR3 size: 14 residues. CDR1 MNHNS and CDR2 SASEGT come from the germline V gene. CDR3: CASSERGSDQPQHF. The CDR3, as DNA: TGTGCCAGCAGTGAACGGGGTAGCGATCAGCCCCAGCATTTT.

The chain is built from TRBV6-1 and TRBJ1-2; D might be TRBD1 (5 bases). The germline V gene encodes CDR1 MNHNS and CDR2 SASEGT. CDR3 length: 14 residues. Between the trimmed V and J ends, which lost 2 bases and 0 bases, there was a span of 7 bases. This CDR3 reads CASSESTANYGYTF. CDR3 DNA: TGTGCCAGCAGTGAATCGACAGCTAACTATGGCTACACCTTC.

The V call is TRBV5-1, the J call TRBJ2-2, with 8 bases identical to TRBD1. This CDR3 region has 15 residues. The V segment lost 7 bases and the J segment 1 base; nucleotides outside the gene matches: 6. CDR1 is SGHRS and CDR2 is YFSETQ in the germline V gene. The CDR3 sequence is CASRRGQGNTGELFF. CDR3 in DNA: TGCGCCAGCCGCAGGGGGCAGGGGAACACCGGGGAGCTGTTTTTT.

V usage is TRBV6-2 or TRBV6-3 and J usage is TRBJ1-1; D not resolved. Germline CDR1 reads MNHEY; CDR2 reads SVGEGT. The CDR3 sequence is 16 residues long. V lost 0 bases and J lost 3, with 14 bases in between. CDR3 sequence: CASSYSIRIGDTEAFF. The CDR3 DNA follows: TGTGCCAGCAGTTACTCGATTCGTATCGGGGACACTGAAGCTTTCTTT.

This clone turned up a few times. The rearrangement uses TRBV12-5 and TRBJ1-5, with D unresolved. V was trimmed by 0 bases and J by 0 bases, leaving 15 bases between them. The germline V gene has CDR1 LGHNT and CDR2 FRNRAP. This CDR3 is built from 18 residues. CDR3: CASGLVRSMEFSNQPQHF. In DNA, the CDR3 is TGTGCTAGTGGTTTGGTACGGTCGATGGAGTTTAGCAATCAGCCCCAGCATTTT.

The rearrangement joins TRBV14 to TRBJ1-1, with TRBD1 matching over 9 bases. The V and J ends lost 4 bases and 5 bases, in that order; junction bases with no gene match: 11. CDR1 SGHDN and CDR2 FVKESK come from the germline V gene. This CDR3 contains 16 residues. CDR3 in DNA: TGTGCCAGCAGCCTGGAGGGGGACAGGGCTTTAACTGAAGCTTTCTTT. The encoded protein is CASSLEGDRALTEAFF. The full variable domain, with the rest looked up from reference TRBV14 and TRBJ1-1, is EAGVTQFPSHSVIEKGQTVTLRCDPISGHDNLYWYRRVMGKEIKFLLHFVKESKQDESGMPNNRFLAERTGGTYSTLKVQPAELEDSGVYFCASSLEGDRALTEAFFGQGTRLTVV.

The gene calls are TRBV5-1 and TRBJ2-5; D is perhaps TRBD1 (5 bases). Germline V gene lookup returns CDR1 SGHRS and CDR2 YFSETQ. The CDR3 is 16 amino acids. V was shortened by 3 bases and J by 0 bases, with 15 bases between the two germline ends. The DNA for the CDR3 is TGCGCCAGCAGCTCGGAAAGGGGCACGTACCAAGAGACCCAGTACTTC. Its translation: CASSSERGTYQETQYF.

The chain carries TRBV5-1 and TRBJ2-7; D uncertain. V lost 0 bases, J lost 1 base, and 8 bases lay in between. Germline CDR1 is SGHRS and CDR2 is YFSETQ. The CDR3 extends over 14 amino acids. The CDR3 DNA follows: TGCGCCAGCAGCTTGGTTACGAGGTCCTACGAGCAGTACTTC. Its protein is CASSLVTRSYEQYF. The variable domain in full, with the rest retrieved from reference TRBV5-1 and TRBJ2-7, is KAGVTQTPRYLIKTRGQQVTLSCSPISGHRSVSWYQQTPGQGLQFLFEYFSETQRNKGNFPGRFSGRQFSNSRSEMNVSTLELGDSALYLCASSLVTRSYEQYFGPGTRLTVT.

J is TRBJ1-2 and V is TRBV5-1, with 7 bases matching TRBD1. This CDR3 has 13 amino acids. The germline V gene encodes CDR1 SGHRS and CDR2 YFSETQ. Trimming removed 4 bases from V and 8 bases from J; junction bases left unmatched: 8. CDR3 region: CASSRPTGEGYTF. In DNA, the CDR3 is TGCGCCAGCAGCCGTCCTACAGGGGAGGGCTACACCTTC.

The chain uses TRBV5-4 and TRBJ1-5; no firm D call. CDR1 is SGHNT and CDR2 is YYREEE in the germline V gene (reference sequence). Trimming cost V 4 bases and J 8 bases, with 19 bases left between them. This CDR3 has 15 residues. The CDR3 DNA is TGTGCCAGCAGCCCGGCCCCCGGGTTCCTGGAGCCCCAGCATTTT. Its protein product is CASSPAPGFLEPQHF.

The rearrangement links TRBV14 to TRBJ2-2; weak D call: TRBD1 (5 bases). Trimming pared 4 bases from V and 5 bases from J, leaving 8 bases between. CDR3 length equals 13 residues. Germline CDR1 SGHDN, CDR2 FVKESK. The CDR3 sequence: CASSLRDTGELFF. The DNA of the CDR3 is TGTGCCAGCAGCCTCAGGGATACCGGGGAGCTGTTTTTT. Complete variable domain (other parts from reference TRBV14 and TRBJ2-2): EAGVTQFPSHSVIEKGQTVTLRCDPISGHDNLYWYRRVMGKEIKFLLHFVKESKQDESGMPNNRFLAERTGGTYSTLKVQPAELEDSGVYFCASSLRDTGELFFGEGSRLTVL.

This chain joins TRBV5-6 and TRBJ2-7, with TRBD1 matching 11 bases. CDR1 is SGHDT and CDR2 is YYEEEE in the germline V gene. With V trimmed by 0 bases and J by 4 bases, 6 bases remained unmatched. This CDR3 has 16 residues. CDR3 residues: CASSLEGQGARYEQYF. The CDR3 nucleotides read TGTGCCAGCAGCTTGGAAGGACAGGGGGCGCGTTACGAGCAGTACTTC.

The chain combines TRBV29-1 with TRBJ2-1, with D hard to call. The length of the CDR3 is 13 residues. The V gene lost 1 base and the J gene lost 1 base, with 5 bases spanning the gap. Germline values: CDR1 SQVTM, CDR2 ANQGSEA. The CDR3, as DNA: TGCAGCGTTGAAGCACAGTCCTACAATGAGCAGTTCTTC. Protein: CSVEAQSYNEQFF.

The chain carries TRBV5-1 and TRBJ1-6; D unresolved. Germline V gene lookup returns CDR1 SGHRS and CDR2 YFSETQ. The CDR3 runs to 16 residues. The V end was cut by 0 bases, the J end by 2 bases, with 9 bases between. The CDR3 DNA reads as TGCGCCAGCAGCTTGGCCGGGATAACCTATAATTCACCCCTCCACTTT. The encoded protein is CASSLAGITYNSPLHF.